These 25 T cell receptor beta chains were all obtained from the same sample, sequenced in a study of CD8+ T cells in alopecia areata (dated by TCRdb to between 2017 and 2018). Cells from pooled mouse cutaneous lymph nodes were stained for CD4, CD8alpha, NKG2D, NKG2ACE and other markers and then sorted on a BD Influx. Libraries were prepared through the immunoSEQ multiplex PCR assay. RNA was extracted from all samples and reverse transcribed into cDNA as template for TCR sequencing. This is the immuneACCESS table as TCRdb keeps it, with only in-frame sequences that have V and J called. A part of the clones is gone; compared with another copy, unresolved V genes explain less than half, and the rest is unexplained. The table records 3,000 to 4,500 clones for this sample, and not one of them appears only once. 33% of the sample rests with the top ten. Sequencing was performed on CD8+ T cells sorted from a lymph node. Receptors originate from a C3H/HeJ mouse with alopecia areata. With respect to MHC, this strain carries the haplotype H2-k.

This clone has only a few counts. The listed genes are named as in mouse. Read sequence stops 4 residues before the CDR3 end, and the germline J gene provides the missing end. The chain uses TRBV5 and TRBJ2-3; D may be TRBD2 (6 bases). Germline CDR1 reads LGHNA; CDR2 reads YNLKQL (reference sequence). The length of the CDR3 is 16 residues. Trimming left V 0 bases short and J 1 base short, with 11 bases between. CDR3 DNA, as far as it was read: TGTGCCAGCAGCCAAGATCTCTGGGGAGGTGCAGAA. As protein: CASSQDLWGGAE. The whole CDR3 protein reads CASSQDLWGGAETLYF.

This clone was seen repeatedly, ten times or more. Mouse gene names and germline throughout. Sequencing ends 4 residues short of the CDR3 end; the germline J gene provides the rest. The J gene is TRBJ2-1, the V gene TRBV29, with 9 bases fitting TRBD1. Germline-derived CDR1 and CDR2 are MSHET and SYDVDS. The length of the CDR3 is 13 residues. The DNA read from the CDR3 is TGTGCTAGCAGTCCGGGACAGGGAGCT. It is translated as CASSPGQGA. The CDR3 in full is CASSPGQGAEQFF.

This clone was found a few times. Gene names denote mouse genes. The CDR3 end falls 4 residues outside the read, so it is completed with the germline J gene. V gene TRBV4 combines with J gene TRBJ1-1; D may be TRBD1 (6 bases). There are 13 residues in the CDR3. Germline-derived CDR1 and CDR2 are LGHDT and YNNKQL (reference sequence). The V end was cut by 5 bases, the J end by 3 bases, with 10 bases between. The sequenced part of the CDR3 DNA is TGTGCCAGCAGCCACAGGGAAGACACA. Translation: CASSHREDT. Given in full, the CDR3 is CASSHREDTEVFF.

This clone occurred many times. The gene names given are mouse names. The read gets to within 4 residues of the CDR3 end, and the germline J gene fills in the rest. The chain links TRBV1 to TRBJ1-2, with 8 bases lining up with TRBD1. The germline gives CDR1 NSQYPW, CDR2 LRSPGD (reference sequence). CDR3 length equals 18 residues. V was pared by 0 bases and J by 2 bases, with 11 bases of the junction left unmatched. The CDR3 DNA, read in part, is TGCACCTGCAGTGCAGAGCCCCCTCGACAGGGGAGGAACTCC. Residues: CTCSAEPPRQGRNS. The full CDR3 protein reads CTCSAEPPRQGRNSDYTF.

This clone is medium-sized (0.01 to 0.1%) by share. The listed genes are named as in mouse. From the germline J gene comes the end of the CDR3, since the read stops 3 residues before it. This chain links TRBV5 with TRBJ1-6; TRBD1 is a possible D gene (6 bases). TRBJ1-6 is recorded as an ORF, its role being uncertain. The CDR3 length is 17 residues. V lost 0 bases and J lost 3, with 12 bases in between. Germline V gene lookup returns CDR1 LGHNA and CDR2 YNLKQL (reference sequence). The part of the CDR3 DNA that was read is TGTGCCAGCAGCCAAGAAGTTGCGGACAGCTATAATTCGCCC. This codes for CASSQEVADSYNSP. The complete CDR3 sequence is CASSQEVADSYNSPLYF.

This clone was observed a few times. The germline and genes are mouse ones. The read gets to within 4 residues of the CDR3 end, and the germline J gene fills in the rest. The chain links TRBV13-3 to TRBJ2-3, with a tentative D call TRBD1 (6 bases). Looked up from germline, CDR1 is NNHDY and CDR2 is SYVADS. This CDR3 has 14 residues. Trimming removed 1 base from V and 0 bases from J, with 6 bases in between. The DNA read from the CDR3 is TGTGCCAGCAGTGATCAGGGGAGTGCAGAA. It yields the protein CASSDQGSAE. The full-length CDR3 reads as CASSDQGSAETLYF.

This clone was detected a few times. Gene names are mouse gene names. Coverage ceases 4 residues before the CDR3 finishes, and the germline J gene fills in the end. V gene TRBV13-2 combines with J gene TRBJ2-4; D might be TRBD2 (5 bases). This CDR3 contains 16 residues. The V gene's germline CDR1 is NNHNN and CDR2 SYGAGS (reference sequence). CDR3 sequence: CASGDAGWGEKNTLYF. The sequenced part of the CDR3 DNA is TGTGCCAGCGGTGATGCGGGTTGGGGAGAGAAGAAC.

This clone was observed a few times. Gene names refer to mouse genes. Coverage ceases 4 residues before the CDR3 finishes, and the germline J gene fills in the end. The gene calls are TRBV19 and TRBJ2-4, with 12 bases fitting TRBD2. The CDR3 covers 15 residues. CDR1 is FNHDT, CDR2 SITEND, per germline (reference sequence). The CDR3 bases that were read are TGTGCCAGCAGTCCGGACTGGGGGGGGGAAAAC. Translated: CASSPDWGGEN. The full CDR3 protein reads CASSPDWGGENTLYF.

This clone is medium-sized within its sample. Here the gene names and germline are mouse. Read data end 4 residues before the CDR3 end; the end is taken from the germline J gene. This chain connects TRBV1 to TRBJ2-5, with TRBD1 identical over 7 bases. CDR1 is NSQYPW and CDR2 is LRSPGD in the germline V gene (reference sequence). V gave up 3 bases and J gave up 1 base; unmatched junction bases: 1. This CDR3 has 14 residues. The DNA read from the CDR3 is TGCACCTGCAGTGCCGGGACAGACCAAGAC. Protein: CTCSAGTDQD. The full CDR3 protein is CTCSAGTDQDTQYF.

This clone qualifies as medium-sized (0.01 to 0.1%). These gene names are mouse names. Read data end 4 residues before the CDR3 end; the end is taken from the germline J gene. The chain joins TRBV13-1 to TRBJ1-1; the D gene is possibly TRBD1 (5 bases). Looked up from germline, CDR1 is NSHNY and CDR2 is SYGAGN. Trimming stripped 2 bases from V and 2 bases from J, with 10 bases between. The CDR3 is made up of 14 amino acids. The CDR3 DNA, read in part, is TGTGCCAGCAGTGAACGGACAACCAACACA. It specifies CASSERTTNT. The whole CDR3 sequence reads CASSERTTNTEVFF.

This clone came up a few times. Gene names are the mouse ones. The read ends 4 residues early relative to the CDR3; the germline J gene fills the gap. The rearrangement joins TRBV13-2 to TRBJ2-5; 12 bases agree with TRBD2. Germline V gene sequence: CDR1 NNHNN, CDR2 SYGAGS (reference sequence). CDR3 size: 14 residues. The CDR3 sequence is CASGRTGGEDTQYF. CDR3 DNA, as far as it was read: TGTGCCAGCGGGAGGACTGGGGGGGAAGAC.

In this sample, this clone is medium-sized (0.01 to 0.1%). Germline and genes: mouse. The CDR3 end is not reached by the read, which stops 4 residues before it; the germline J gene fills it in. V and J are TRBV13-1 and TRBJ2-3; TRBD2 matches 10 bases. Germline V gene data show CDR1 as NSHNY and CDR2 as SYGAGN. Trimming at V came to 0 bases and at J to 2 bases, leaving 3 bases not matched to a gene. This CDR3 has 16 amino acids. The CDR3 bases that were read are TGTGCCAGCAGTGATGCTGGGGGGGCTCTTGCAGAA. Translated: CASSDAGGALAE. The CDR3 in full is CASSDAGGALAETLYF.

This clone was counted at least ten times. Germline and genes here are mouse. The DNA ends 4 residues before the CDR3 does, and the rest of the CDR3 is filled in from the germline J gene. The chain is built from TRBV13-3 and TRBJ2-3; TRBD2 aligns across 8 bases. Germline V lookup: CDR1 NNHDY, CDR2 SYVADS. V dropped 6 bases and J dropped 0; count of bases not matched to a gene: 3. The CDR3 extends over 14 amino acids. The sequenced CDR3 bases are TGTGCCAGCAAAACTGGGGGTAGTGCAGAA. Translation gives CASKTGGSAE. The entire CDR3 is CASKTGGSAETLYF.

This clone is labeled as medium-sized. Genes here carry mouse names. The read finishes 4 residues shy of the CDR3 end, and the germline J gene is used to complete it. This sequence joins TRBV19 and TRBJ2-1; 7 bases match TRBD1. The CDR3 consists of 15 residues. V gave up 2 bases and J gave up 3 bases; unmatched junction bases: 5. Germline V CDR1 and CDR2: FNHDT, SITEND (reference sequence). The CDR3 here is CASSIWAGGYAEQFF. The sequenced CDR3 bases are TGTGCCAGCAGTATTTGGGCAGGGGGCTATGCT.

Many counts were recorded for this clone. The genes and germline here are from mouse. The read ends 4 residues before the CDR3 terminus; that terminus is restored from the germline J gene. This chain connects TRBV19 to TRBJ2-3; TRBD2 agrees at 10 bases. Germline assignment: CDR1 FNHDT and CDR2 SITEND (reference sequence). With 3 bases clipped from V and 1 base from J, the junction kept 2 bases outside the gene matches. The CDR3 has 15 residues. The covered CDR3 bases are TGTGCCAGCAGTAGACTGGGGGGTCGTGCAGAA. Encoded protein: CASSRLGGRAE. The entire CDR3 protein reads CASSRLGGRAETLYF.

This clone was seen repeatedly, ten times or more. Gene names follow the mouse nomenclature. With the read ending 4 residues before the CDR3 end, the germline J gene is used to fill in that end. V is TRBV19 and J is TRBJ2-7, with TRBD2 as a possible D gene (6 bases). This CDR3 contains 14 residues. V lost 0 bases, J lost 2 bases, and 9 bases lay in between. Germline V gives CDR1 FNHDT, CDR2 SITEND (reference sequence). CDR3 bases read: TGTGCCAGCAGTATAGCTGGGGAGGCCTAT. Translating gives CASSIAGEAY. The entire CDR3 is CASSIAGEAYEQYF. The full variable domain, its missing parts supplied by reference TRBV19 and TRBJ2-7, is GGIITQTPKFLIGQEGQKLTLKCQQNFNHDTMYWYRQDSGKGLRLIYYSITENDLQKGDLSEGYDASREKKSSFSLTVTSAQKNEMAVFLCASSIAGEAYEQYFGPGTRLTVL.

This clone was recorded at least ten times. Germline and genes here are mouse. The read gets to within 4 residues of the CDR3 end, and the germline J gene fills in the rest. The chain has TRBV13-2 and TRBJ2-7; 10 positions match TRBD2. The ends lost 1 base at V and 0 bases at J; junction bases unmatched: 4. The germline V gene has CDR1 NNHNN and CDR2 SYGAGS (reference sequence). This CDR3 spans 16 amino acids. CDR3 residues: CASGDLDWGSSYEQYF. The CDR3 DNA, read in part, is TGTGCCAGCGGTGATCTGGACTGGGGGAGCTCCTAT.

This clone has at least ten counts. Mouse names are used for the genes. Read sequence stops 3 residues before the CDR3 end, and the germline J gene provides the missing end. The J gene is TRBJ1-6, the V gene TRBV13-2; D is perhaps TRBD1 (6 bases). TRBJ1-6 falls under the ORF class, with uncertain function. Between the trimmed V and J ends, which lost 2 bases and 3 bases, there was a span of 12 bases. The CDR3 spans 16 residues. CDR1 is NNHNN and CDR2 is SYGAGS in the germline V gene (reference sequence). The CDR3 here is CASGEGRTDYNSPLYF. Incomplete CDR3 DNA: TGTGCCAGCGGTGAGGGAAGGACAGACTATAATTCGCCC.

This clone showed up many times. Gene names denote mouse genes. Sequencing ends 3 residues short of the CDR3 end; the germline J gene provides the rest. The V gene is TRBV19, the J gene TRBJ1-6; D possibly corresponds to TRBD1 (6 bases). TRBJ1-6 is an open reading frame, and its role is uncertain. This CDR3 region has 14 residues. The germline V and J ends were trimmed by 4 bases and 3 bases, with 8 bases remaining between them. Germline CDR1 FNHDT, CDR2 SITEND (reference sequence). CDR3 residues: CASSRDNYNSPLYF. The sequenced part of the CDR3 DNA is TGTGCCAGCAGTCGGGACAACTATAATTCGCCC.

In its sample, this clone ranks as medium-sized. Gene names and germline refer to mouse. The read is 4 residues too short to cover the CDR3 end, so that end is filled in from the germline J gene. The V gene is TRBV13-3, the J gene TRBJ2-2, with D unclear. CDR3 length: 14 residues. Trimming took off 1 base at V and 4 bases at J, with 8 bases between the two ends. Germline assignment: CDR1 NNHDY and CDR2 SYVADS. The covered CDR3 bases are TGTGCCAGCAGTGATTGGGTGGGCACCGGG. Translated: CASSDWVGTG. The full CDR3 protein reads CASSDWVGTGQLYF. Looking up the rest from reference TRBV13-3 and TRBJ2-2 gives the full variable domain: EAAVTQSPRSKVAVTGGKVTLSCHQTNNHDYMYWYRQDTGHGLRLIHYSYVADSTEKGDIPDGYKASRPSQENFSLILELASLSQTAVYFCASSDWVGTGQLYFGEGSKLTVL.

Many counts were recorded for this clone. Gene and germline names: mouse. CDR3 DNA (partial): TGTGCCTGGAACCACAGGGAGAACACA. As protein: CAWNHRENT. The whole CDR3 protein is CAWNHRENTEVFF. The rearrangement uses TRBV31 and TRBJ1-1; perhaps TRBD1 as D (6 bases). The CDR3 is cut off 4 residues early in the read; its end comes from the germline J gene. Germline loops: CDR1 GKSSPN, CDR2 SITVG. Between the trimmed V and J ends, which lost 4 bases and 0 bases, there was a span of 9 bases. This CDR3 contains 13 residues.

By sample fraction, this clone is medium-sized. Gene names are mouse gene names. The CDR3 DNA, read in part, is TGTGCTAGCAGCCCGACAGCAAACACCGGG. Translated: CASSPTANTG. The full-length CDR3 reads as CASSPTANTGQLYF. The genes are TRBV17 and TRBJ2-2; a weak D match, TRBD1 (5 bases). The CDR3 is cut off 4 residues early in the read; its end comes from the germline J gene. Trimming left V 6 bases short and J 0 bases short, with 8 bases between. The CDR3 is 14 residues long. Germline lookup yields CDR1 MNHDT and CDR2 YYDKIL.

In its sample, this clone was seen many times. Genes here carry mouse names. The CDR3 extends 4 residues past the end of the read, so its final part is completed from the germline J gene. The rearrangement links TRBV1 to TRBJ2-3, with D hard to call. CDR1 is NSQYPW and CDR2 is LRSPGD in the germline V gene (reference sequence). The CDR3 is 14 residues long. The ends were cut back, 0 bases at V and 1 base at J, with 5 bases in the middle. The CDR3: CTCSADWGAETLYF. CDR3 bases read: TGCACCTGCAGTGCAGATTGGGGTGCAGAA.

About this clone: Gene and germline names: mouse. The read falls 4 residues short of the CDR3 end, and the missing part is taken from the germline J gene. This chain links TRBV14 with TRBJ2-5; 7 bases agree with TRBD1. In germline, CDR1 is SGHDT, CDR2 FRDEAV. The CDR3 loop spans 16 amino acids. V lost 2 bases to trimming and J lost 1 base; unmatched junction nucleotides: 7. The CDR3 DNA, read in part, is TGTGCCAGCAGTTTAGGGGACAGACAACACCAAGAC. The encoded protein is CASSLGDRQHQD. The full CDR3 protein is CASSLGDRQHQDTQYF.

This clone was detected many times. Genes and germline are mouse. The observed sequence ends 4 residues before the CDR3 terminus, with the missing tail filled in from the germline J gene. V gene TRBV5 combines with J gene TRBJ2-3, with D possibly matching TRBD2 (7 bases). The CDR3 extends over 17 amino acids. Germline V gene lookup returns CDR1 LGHNA and CDR2 YNLKQL (reference sequence). With 0 bases removed from V and 0 bases from J, the gap between germline ends came to 13 bases. CDR3 bases read: TGTGCCAGCAGCCAAGAATATGGGGGGCCTAGTGCAGAA. Residues: CASSQEYGGPSAE. The complete CDR3 sequence is CASSQEYGGPSAETLYF.